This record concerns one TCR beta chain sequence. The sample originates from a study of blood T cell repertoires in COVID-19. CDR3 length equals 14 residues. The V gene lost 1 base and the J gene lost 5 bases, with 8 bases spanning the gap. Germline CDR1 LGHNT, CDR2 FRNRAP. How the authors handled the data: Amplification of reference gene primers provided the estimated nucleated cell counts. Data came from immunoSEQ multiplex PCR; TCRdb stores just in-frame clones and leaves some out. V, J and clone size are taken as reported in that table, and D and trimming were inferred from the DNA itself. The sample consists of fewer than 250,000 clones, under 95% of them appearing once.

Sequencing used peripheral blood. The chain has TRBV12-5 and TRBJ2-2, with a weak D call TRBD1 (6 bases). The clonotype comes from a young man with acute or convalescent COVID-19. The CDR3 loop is CASGLDGQTGELFF. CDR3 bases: TGTGCTAGTGGTTTGGACGGACAGACCGGGGAGCTGTTTTTT.